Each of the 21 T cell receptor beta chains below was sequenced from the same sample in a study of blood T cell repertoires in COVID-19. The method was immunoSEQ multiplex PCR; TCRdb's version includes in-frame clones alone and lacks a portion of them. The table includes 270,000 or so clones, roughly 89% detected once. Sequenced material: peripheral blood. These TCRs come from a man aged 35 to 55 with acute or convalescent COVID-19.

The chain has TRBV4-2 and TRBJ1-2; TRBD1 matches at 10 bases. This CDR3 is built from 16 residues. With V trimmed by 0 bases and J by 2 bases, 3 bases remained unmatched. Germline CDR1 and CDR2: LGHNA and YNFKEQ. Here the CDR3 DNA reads TGTGCCAGCAGCCAAGAAGGGACAGGGGACAACTATGGCTACACCTTC. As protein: CASSQEGTGDNYGYTF.

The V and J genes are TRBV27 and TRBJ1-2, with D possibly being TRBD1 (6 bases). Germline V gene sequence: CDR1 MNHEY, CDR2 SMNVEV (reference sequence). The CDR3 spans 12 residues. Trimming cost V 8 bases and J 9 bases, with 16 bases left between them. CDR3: CASGPTGKSYTF. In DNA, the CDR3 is TGTGCCAGCGGTCCCACAGGGAAAAGCTACACCTTC.

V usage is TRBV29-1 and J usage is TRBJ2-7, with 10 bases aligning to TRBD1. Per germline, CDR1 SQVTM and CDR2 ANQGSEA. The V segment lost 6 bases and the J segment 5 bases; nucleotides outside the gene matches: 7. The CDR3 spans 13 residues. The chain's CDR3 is CSVLGQGLDEQYF. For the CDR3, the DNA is TGCAGCGTCCTGGGACAGGGGCTTGACGAGCAGTACTTC.

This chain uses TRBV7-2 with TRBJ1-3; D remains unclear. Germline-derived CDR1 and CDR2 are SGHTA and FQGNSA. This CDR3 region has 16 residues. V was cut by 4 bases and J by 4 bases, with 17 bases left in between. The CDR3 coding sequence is TGTGCCAGCAGCTCAAGGGTAGGGAGGATAGGAAACACCATATATTTT. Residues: CASSSRVGRIGNTIYF.

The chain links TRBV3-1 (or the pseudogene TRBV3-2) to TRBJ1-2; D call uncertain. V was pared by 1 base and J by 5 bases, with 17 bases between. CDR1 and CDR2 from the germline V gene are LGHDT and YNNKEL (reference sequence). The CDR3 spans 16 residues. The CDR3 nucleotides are TGTGCCAGCAGCCAAGGGGCAAGACAACCGTGGTATGGCTACACCTTC. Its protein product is CASSQGARQPWYGYTF.

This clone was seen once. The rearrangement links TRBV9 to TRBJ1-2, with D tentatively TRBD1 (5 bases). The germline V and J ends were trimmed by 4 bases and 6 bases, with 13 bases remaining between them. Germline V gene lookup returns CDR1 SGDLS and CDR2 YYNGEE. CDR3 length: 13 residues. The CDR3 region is CASSRDSTHGYTF. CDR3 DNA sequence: TGTGCCAGCAGCCGCGACAGTACCCATGGCTACACCTTC.

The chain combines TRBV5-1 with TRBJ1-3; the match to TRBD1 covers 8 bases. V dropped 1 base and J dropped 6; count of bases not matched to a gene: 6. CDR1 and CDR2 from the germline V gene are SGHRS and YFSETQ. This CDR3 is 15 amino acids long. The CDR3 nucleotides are TGCGCCAGCAGCTTGAATGACAGGGGAACAAACACCATATATTTT. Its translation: CASSLNDRGTNTIYF.

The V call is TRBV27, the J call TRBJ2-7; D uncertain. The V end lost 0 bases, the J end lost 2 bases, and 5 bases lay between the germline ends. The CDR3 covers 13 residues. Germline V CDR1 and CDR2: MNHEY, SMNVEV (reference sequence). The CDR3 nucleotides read TGTGCCAGCAGTTTATCAATAGCCTACGAGCAGTACTTC. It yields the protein CASSLSIAYEQYF.

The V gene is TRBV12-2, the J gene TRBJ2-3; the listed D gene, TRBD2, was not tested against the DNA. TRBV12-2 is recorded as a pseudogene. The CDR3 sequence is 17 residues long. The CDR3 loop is CASRPNPGLADPDTQYF. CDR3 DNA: TGTGCAAGTCGTCCAAACCCGGGACTAGCGGATCCAGATACGCAGTATTTT.

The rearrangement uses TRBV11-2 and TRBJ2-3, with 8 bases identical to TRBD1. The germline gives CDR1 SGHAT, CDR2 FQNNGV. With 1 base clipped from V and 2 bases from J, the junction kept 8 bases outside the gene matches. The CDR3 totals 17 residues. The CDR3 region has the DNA TGTGCCAGCAGCTTAGTCGTCGGACAGGGATACACAGATACGCAGTATTTT. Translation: CASSLVVGQGYTDTQYF. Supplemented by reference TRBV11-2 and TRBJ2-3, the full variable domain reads EAGVAQSPRYKIIEKRQSVAFWCNPISGHATLYWYQQILGQGPKLLIQFQNNGVVDDSQLPKDRFSAERLKGVDSTLKIQPAKLEDSAVYLCASSLVVGQGYTDTQYFGPGTRLTVL.

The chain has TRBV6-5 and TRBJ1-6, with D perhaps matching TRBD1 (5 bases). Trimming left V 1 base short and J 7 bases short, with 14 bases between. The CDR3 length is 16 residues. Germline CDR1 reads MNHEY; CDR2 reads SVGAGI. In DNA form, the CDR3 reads TGTGCCAGCAGTTACTTAGCAGGGTTGGAGAATTCACCCCTCCACTTT. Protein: CASSYLAGLENSPLHF.

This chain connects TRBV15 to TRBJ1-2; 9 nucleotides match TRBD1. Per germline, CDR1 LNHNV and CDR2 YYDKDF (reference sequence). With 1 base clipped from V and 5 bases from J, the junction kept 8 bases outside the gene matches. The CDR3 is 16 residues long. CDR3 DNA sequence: TGTGCCACCAGCAGAGGGGGACAGGGCATTTCATATGGCTACACCTTC. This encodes CATSRGGQGISYGYTF.

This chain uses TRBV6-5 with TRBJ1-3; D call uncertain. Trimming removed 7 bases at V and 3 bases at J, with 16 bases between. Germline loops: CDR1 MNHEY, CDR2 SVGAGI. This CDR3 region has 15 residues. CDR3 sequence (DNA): TGTGCCAGCACCCAAAAGGGAGTCGGTGGAAACACCATATATTTT. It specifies CASTQKGVGGNTIYF.

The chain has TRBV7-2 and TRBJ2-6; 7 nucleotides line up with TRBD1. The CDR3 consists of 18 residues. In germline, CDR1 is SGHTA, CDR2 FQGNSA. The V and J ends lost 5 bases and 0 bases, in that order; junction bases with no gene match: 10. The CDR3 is CASSPGGVPGSGANVLTF. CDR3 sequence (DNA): TGTGCCAGCAGCCCAGGGGGAGTCCCCGGCTCTGGGGCCAACGTCCTGACTTTC.

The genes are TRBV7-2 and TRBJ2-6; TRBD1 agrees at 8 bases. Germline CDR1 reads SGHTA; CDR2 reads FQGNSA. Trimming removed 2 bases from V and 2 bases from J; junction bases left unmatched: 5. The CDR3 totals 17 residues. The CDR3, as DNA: TGTGCCAGCAGCTTAACCTGGACAGGGACTGGGGCCAACGTCCTGACTTTC. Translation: CASSLTWTGTGANVLTF.

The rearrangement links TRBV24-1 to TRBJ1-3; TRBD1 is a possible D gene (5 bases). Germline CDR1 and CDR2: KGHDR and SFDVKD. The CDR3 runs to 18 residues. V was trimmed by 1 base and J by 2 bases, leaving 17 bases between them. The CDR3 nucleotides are TGTGCCACCAGTGATTTCCCCGCGAGGGACTACCCTGGAAACACCATATATTTT. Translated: CATSDFPARDYPGNTIYF.

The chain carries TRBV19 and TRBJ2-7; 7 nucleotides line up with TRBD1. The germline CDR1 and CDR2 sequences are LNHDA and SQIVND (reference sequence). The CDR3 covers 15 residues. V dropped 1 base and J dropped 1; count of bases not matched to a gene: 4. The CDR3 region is CASSIAGTESYEQYF. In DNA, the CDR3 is TGTGCCAGTAGTATAGCGGGGACAGAATCCTACGAGCAGTACTTC.

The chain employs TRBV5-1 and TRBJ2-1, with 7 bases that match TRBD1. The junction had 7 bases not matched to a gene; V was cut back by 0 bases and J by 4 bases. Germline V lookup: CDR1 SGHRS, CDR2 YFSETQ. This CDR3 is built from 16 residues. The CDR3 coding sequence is TGCGCCAGCAGCTTGGTCGGGACAGCCCGATACAATGAGCAGTTCTTC. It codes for CASSLVGTARYNEQFF.

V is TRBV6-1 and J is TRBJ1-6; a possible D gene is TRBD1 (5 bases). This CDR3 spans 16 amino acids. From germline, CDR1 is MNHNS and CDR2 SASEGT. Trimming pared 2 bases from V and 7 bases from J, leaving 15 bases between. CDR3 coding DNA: TGTGCCAGCAGTGAATCTCGGGGGTCTAGGAATTCACCCCTCCACTTT. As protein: CASSESRGSRNSPLHF.

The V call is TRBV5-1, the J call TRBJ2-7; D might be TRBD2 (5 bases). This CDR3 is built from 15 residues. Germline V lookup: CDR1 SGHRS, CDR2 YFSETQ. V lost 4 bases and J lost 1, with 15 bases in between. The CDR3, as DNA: TGCGCCAGCAGCCGTGACGGGGATTTTTCCTACGAGCAGTACTTC. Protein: CASSRDGDFSYEQYF.

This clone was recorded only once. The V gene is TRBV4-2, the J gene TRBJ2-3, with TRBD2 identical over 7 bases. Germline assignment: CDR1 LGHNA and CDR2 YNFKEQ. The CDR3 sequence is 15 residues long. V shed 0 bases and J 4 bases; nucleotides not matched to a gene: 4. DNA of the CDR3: TGTGCCAGCAGCCAAGATCTCGGGAGGTCAGATACGCAGTATTTT. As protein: CASSQDLGRSDTQYF.